The 30 T cell receptor beta chains below come from one sample, sequenced in a study of T cells after posttransplantation cyclophosphamide. Method: immunoSEQ multiplex PCR; TCRdb's copy keeps in-frame clones and lacks some. Of approximately 30,000 clones in the sample, 90% to 95% are singletons; the top ten hold about 0.25%. Cells defined as naive were viable CD3+CD4+ or CD3+CD8+ and CCR7+CD45RA+CD45RO-CD95-CD27+CD28+. Specimen: naive CD4+ T cells sorted from PBMCs. The receptor source for this set is a woman aged 60-70 years in good health, CMV-negative, and a related stem cell transplant donor.

This clone was counted a few times. The J gene is TRBJ2-3, the V gene TRBV10-3, with 7 bases lining up with TRBD1. This CDR3 comprises 14 residues. With 6 bases clipped from V and 2 bases from J, the junction kept 5 bases outside the gene matches. Per the germline V gene, CDR1 is ENHRY and CDR2 is SYGVKD. The CDR3 protein is CAISLDRDTDTQYF. CDR3 in DNA: TGTGCCATCAGCCTAGACAGGGACACAGATACGCAGTATTTT.

This rearrangement joins TRBV6-1 to TRBJ1-1, with no clear D. V dropped 2 bases and J dropped 2 bases, with 3 bases sitting between them. CDR3 size: 12 residues. Germline V lookup: CDR1 MNHNS, CDR2 SASEGT. CDR3 DNA sequence: TGTGCCAGCAGTGAACATAACACTGAAGCTTTCTTT. As protein: CASSEHNTEAFF.

This chain joins TRBV7-9 and TRBJ1-1; a possible D gene is TRBD1 (6 bases). Germline V gene sequence: CDR1 SEHNR, CDR2 FQNEAQ (reference sequence). This CDR3 is 13 amino acids long. V was trimmed by 5 bases and J by 1 base, leaving 8 bases between them. The CDR3 loop is CASSEQGNTEAFF. CDR3 coding DNA: TGTGCCAGCAGCGAACAGGGGAACACTGAAGCTTTCTTT.

Concerning this clone: Compared with germline, one end of the junction differs, possibly owing to a read error. V gene TRBV25-1 combines with J gene TRBJ2-2, with D possibly matching TRBD1 (6 bases). The germline gives CDR1 MGHDK, CDR2 SYGVNS. CDR3 length: 15 residues. CDR3 DNA: TGTGCCAGCAGACCTAGTACAGGGAACAGCGGGGAGCTGTTTTTT. Protein: CASRPSTGNSGELFF.

J is TRBJ2-1 and V is TRBV5-1; 8 nucleotides align to TRBD2. Germline V CDR1 and CDR2: SGHRS, YFSETQ. J was trimmed by 9 bases and V by 0 bases; bases with no gene match: 11. CDR3 length: 16 amino acids. CDR3 sequence reads: CASSLDSGGRSGEQFF. In nucleotides, the CDR3 is TGCGCCAGCAGCTTGGATTCTGGCGGGAGGAGCGGTGAGCAGTTCTTC. The complete variable domain, with remaining parts taken from reference TRBV5-1 and TRBJ2-1, reads KAGVTQTPRYLIKTRGQQVTLSCSPISGHRSVSWYQQTPGQGLQFLFEYFSETQRNKGNFPGRFSGRQFSNSRSEMNVSTLELGDSALYLCASSLDSGGRSGEQFFGPGTRLTVL.

V is TRBV5-4 and J is TRBJ2-3, with 9 bases fitting TRBD1. The germline gives CDR1 SGHNT, CDR2 YYREEE (reference sequence). The CDR3 has 15 residues. After removal of 2 bases from V and 1 base from J, the junction contained 2 bases not matched to a gene. The CDR3 is CASSFWDRGTDTQYF. CDR3 DNA: TGTGCCAGCAGCTTTTGGGACAGGGGCACAGATACGCAGTATTTT.

V gene TRBV6-4 combines with J gene TRBJ2-1, with 9 bases identical to TRBD1. Unmatched junction bases numbered 5, after V lost 6 bases and J lost 2 bases. In germline, CDR1 is MRHNA, CDR2 SNTAGT. This CDR3 region has 15 residues. The CDR3 nucleotides are TGTGCCAGCAGCGCCGGGACAGGGACCTACAATGAGCAGTTCTTC. It codes for CASSAGTGTYNEQFF.

This clone was found once. The chain combines TRBV5-1 with TRBJ2-7, with TRBD1 matching 10 bases. The ends lost 2 bases at V and 4 bases at J; junction bases unmatched: 12. Germline CDR1 and CDR2: SGHRS and YFSETQ. This CDR3 has 17 residues. The CDR3 DNA reads as TGCGCCAGCAGCTTAAAGGATAAGGGACAGGGGATTTACGAGCAGTACTTC. Translating it yields CASSLKDKGQGIYEQYF.

The CDR3 DNA reads as TGTGCCAGCAGCAACCCTAGCTCGACCTTCACAGATACGCAGTATTTT. It translates to CASSNPSSTFTDTQYF. This rearrangement joins TRBV21-1 to TRBJ2-3; the D call of TRBD2 is as the table states it, not checked on the DNA. TRBV21-1 is a pseudogene segment. The CDR3 loop spans 16 amino acids.

The rearrangement links TRBV5-8 to TRBJ2-7, with 7 nucleotides matching TRBD2. The length of the CDR3 is 14 residues. V lost 5 bases and J lost 2; bases outside the gene matches: 7. Germline V CDR1 and CDR2: SGHTS, YDEGEE. CDR3 region: CASRRGGPAYEQYF. CDR3 nucleotides: TGTGCCAGCAGGCGCGGGGGTCCCGCCTACGAGCAGTACTTC.

This chain uses TRBV7-2 with TRBJ1-1; perhaps TRBD1 as D (6 bases). Germline-derived CDR1 and CDR2 are SGHTA and FQGNSA. The V end was cut by 4 bases, the J end by 2 bases, with 23 bases between. This CDR3 comprises 18 residues. The CDR3 nucleotides are TGTGCCAGCAGCTCACGCCCCTCCAGGGGTAGAACCAACACTGAAGCTTTCTTT. Translating gives CASSSRPSRGRTNTEAFF.

This chain connects TRBV7-9 to TRBJ1-2, with D perhaps matching TRBD1 (5 bases). The germline V gene has CDR1 SEHNR and CDR2 FQNEAQ (reference sequence). The V end lost 1 base, the J end lost 7 bases, and 13 bases lay between the germline ends. The CDR3 has 14 amino acids. DNA for the CDR3: TGTGCCAGCAGCTTAGGGTCCAGGGTCTTTGGCTACACCTTC. Translation gives CASSLGSRVFGYTF.

V usage is TRBV6-6 and J usage is TRBJ1-4; maybe TRBD1 (6 bases). This CDR3 has 15 residues. The germline V and J ends were trimmed by 0 bases and 6 bases, with 11 bases remaining between them. Germline V gene sequence: CDR1 MNHNY, CDR2 SVGAGI (reference sequence). In nucleotides, the CDR3 is TGTGCCAGCAGTTACTCGGGGGGGCCGGATGAAAAACTGTTTTTT. It codes for CASSYSGGPDEKLFF.

This clone has more than one count but fewer than ten. The rearrangement joins TRBV6-5 to TRBJ1-4; D is possibly TRBD1 (5 bases). Germline CDR1 reads MNHEY; CDR2 reads SVGAGI. This CDR3 has 13 residues. Trimming took off 2 bases at V and 7 bases at J, with 8 bases between the two ends. The DNA of the CDR3 is TGTGCCAGCAGTTACAGGGGCGGTGAAAAACTGTTTTTT. It yields the protein CASSYRGGEKLFF.

The CDR3 DNA reads TGTGCCAGCAGACCTCCGAGACTAGCGTCGGGGAATGAGCAGTTCTTC. Its translation is CASRPPRLASGNEQFF. The rearrangement links TRBV28 to TRBJ2-1, with 8 bases aligning to TRBD2. CDR1 is MDHEN and CDR2 is SYDVKM in the germline V gene. This CDR3 comprises 16 residues. V shed 6 bases, J shed 7 bases, and the junction held 14 bases outside the gene matches.

The CDR3 DNA is TGTGCCAGCAGCTTAACCCCCACAGCGGTGCGAGCTTTCTTT. This encodes CASSLTPTAVRAFF. The chain has TRBV7-3 and TRBJ1-1; no clear D. Trimming removed 0 bases from V and 10 bases from J, with 15 bases in between. This CDR3 region has 14 residues. Germline V gene data show CDR1 as SGHTA and CDR2 as FQGTGA.

V usage is TRBV7-9 and J usage is TRBJ1-5; D perhaps matches TRBD1 (5 bases). The V end lost 1 base, the J end lost 11 bases, and 15 bases lay between the germline ends. CDR1 and CDR2 from the germline V gene are SEHNR and FQNEAQ (reference sequence). The CDR3 consists of 14 residues. The CDR3 region is CASSLDLPGRTQHF. The CDR3 DNA sequence: TGTGCCAGCAGCTTAGACTTACCAGGGAGGACCCAGCATTTT.

This clone was found once. The rearrangement uses TRBV27 and TRBJ1-2, with D possibly TRBD1 on 5 matching bases. There are 13 residues in the CDR3. Germline CDR1 reads MNHEY; CDR2 reads SMNVEV (reference sequence). With 3 bases removed from V and 2 bases from J, the gap between germline ends came to 7 bases. The CDR3 DNA follows: TGTGCCAGCAGTTTTAGGGGAAACTATGGCTACACCTTC. Residues: CASSFRGNYGYTF.

This chain connects TRBV29-1 to TRBJ2-6, with TRBD1 matching over 11 bases. The CDR3 is made up of 15 amino acids. Trimming at V came to 6 bases and at J to 4 bases, leaving 5 bases not matched to a gene. Germline V gene sequence: CDR1 SQVTM, CDR2 ANQGSEA. The CDR3 is CSVGDRGAGANVLTF. The CDR3 bases are TGCAGCGTCGGGGACAGGGGGGCCGGGGCCAACGTCCTGACTTTC.

V usage is TRBV28 and J usage is TRBJ2-5; 8 bases are a match to TRBD1. This CDR3 comprises 15 residues. From germline, CDR1 is MDHEN and CDR2 SYDVKM. J was trimmed by 5 bases and V by 5 bases; bases with no gene match: 10. The CDR3 nucleotides are TGTGCCAGCAGTCTTCCCGGACAGGGTGTGGAGACCCAGTACTTC. Protein product: CASSLPGQGVETQYF.

This chain links TRBV5-5 with TRBJ2-7, with a tentative D call TRBD1 (6 bases). Germline loops: CDR1 SGHKS, CDR2 YYEKEE (reference sequence). V was pared by 4 bases and J by 2 bases, with 13 bases between. There are 14 residues in the CDR3. CDR3 amino acids: CASSARTAAYEQYF. CDR3 nucleotide sequence: TGTGCCAGCAGCGCTCGGACAGCCGCCTACGAGCAGTACTTC.

This chain connects TRBV5-1 to TRBJ1-3; D not resolved. The germline gives CDR1 SGHRS, CDR2 YFSETQ. CDR3 length: 16 residues. V shed 0 bases and J shed 1 base, with 11 bases lying between them. CDR3 region: CASSLEPRQSGNTIYF. Written as DNA, the CDR3 is TGCGCCAGCAGCTTGGAACCGCGACAATCTGGAAACACCATATATTTT.

V gene TRBV7-9 combines with J gene TRBJ2-5; D unclear. CDR3 length: 11 amino acids. The germline V gene has CDR1 SEHNR and CDR2 FQNEAQ (reference sequence). The V and J ends lost 5 bases and 11 bases respectively, with 12 bases between them. CDR3 DNA sequence: TGTGCCAGCAGCCCCGTGGAGCAGCAGTACTTC. Its translation: CASSPVEQQYF.

The J gene is TRBJ1-2, the V gene TRBV15, with D uncertain. CDR3 length: 15 residues. Germline loops: CDR1 LNHNV, CDR2 YYDKDF (reference sequence). The ends were cut back, 2 bases at V and 3 bases at J, with 13 bases in the middle. The chain's CDR3 is CATSRIMVADYGYTF. Here the CDR3 DNA reads TGTGCCACCAGCAGAATCATGGTAGCCGACTATGGCTACACCTTC.

The chain has TRBV2 and TRBJ2-3, with TRBD2 identical over 9 bases. The CDR3 extends over 15 amino acids. Trimming at V came to 5 bases and at J to 3 bases, leaving 6 bases not matched to a gene. Germline CDR1 is SNHLY and CDR2 is FYNNEI. Written as DNA, the CDR3 is TGTGCCAGCAGTTTAGCGGGAGAGGGAACAGATACGCAGTATTTT. This sequence encodes CASSLAGEGTDTQYF.

The genes are TRBV18 and TRBJ2-2; 7 bases line up with TRBD2. CDR1 and CDR2 from the germline V gene are KGHSH and LQKENI. Trimming removed 4 bases from V and 6 bases from J; junction bases left unmatched: 2. The CDR3 is made up of 13 amino acids. CDR3 sequence (DNA): TGTGCCAGCTCACGAGCGGGGCCCGGGGAGCTGTTTTTT. Protein: CASSRAGPGELFF. The entire variable domain, with the rest obtained from reference TRBV18 and TRBJ2-2, is as follows: NAGVMQNPRHLVRRRGQEARLRCSPMKGHSHVYWYRQLPEEGLKFMVYLQKENIIDESGMPKERFSAEFPKEGPSILRIQQVVRGDSAAYFCASSRAGPGELFFGEGSRLTVL.

The V and J genes are TRBV30 and TRBJ2-5; unclear D gene. Germline V CDR1 and CDR2: GTSNPN, SVGIG (reference sequence). The CDR3 consists of 11 residues. The germline V and J ends were trimmed by 3 bases and 3 bases, with 5 bases remaining between them. The CDR3 reads CAWSPEETQYF. The CDR3 DNA is TGTGCCTGGAGCCCGGAAGAGACCCAGTACTTC.

The rearrangement links TRBV6-5 to TRBJ2-7; TRBD2 matches 14 bases. Germline lookup yields CDR1 MNHEY and CDR2 SVGAGI. The CDR3 length is 15 residues. The V and J ends lost 6 bases and 5 bases, in that order; junction bases with no gene match: 6. Here the CDR3 DNA reads TGTGCCAGCAGCACGGGGGGACTAGCGGGAGACGAGCAGTACTTC. Its translation: CASSTGGLAGDEQYF.

The chain uses TRBV6-4 and TRBJ2-1, with 9 bases that match TRBD2. The V gene end was trimmed by 3 bases and the J gene end by 9 bases; junction bases not matched to a gene: 9. This CDR3 has 15 residues. CDR1 is MRHNA, CDR2 SNTAGT, per germline. CDR3 bases: TGTGCCAGCAGTGAGTCTCTAGCGGGACGGGGTGAGCAGTTCTTC. The encoded protein is CASSESLAGRGEQFF.

The chain combines TRBV7-8 with TRBJ1-2; a possible D gene is TRBD1 (5 bases). The V end lost 4 bases, the J end lost 7 bases, and 19 bases lay between the germline ends. Germline lookup yields CDR1 SGHVS and CDR2 FQNEAQ. This CDR3 region has 15 residues. The CDR3 DNA reads TGTGCCAGCAGCTCCATGGCGCAGGGTCCGTCTGGCTACACCTTC. Translated, it gives CASSSMAQGPSGYTF.